This record looks at one T cell receptor (beta chain) sequence and its context. No antigen is known for it. The method was immunoSEQ multiplex PCR; TCRdb's version includes in-frame clones alone and lacks a portion of them. The table lists tens of thousands of clones, about 79% of them singletons. The data originate from a study of radiotherapy plus CTLA-4 blockade in lung cancer. Across the study: Among all patients, 18% showed objective responses, while roughly 34% had disease control.

The study's findings and limits: Reported findings show early blood T cell clone dynamics, with interferon-beta, best predicted response. Tumor-derived TCR clones expanded in blood after radiotherapy plus ipilimumab.

Germline V gives CDR1 SGHRS, CDR2 YFSETQ. Trimming cost V 3 bases and J 2 bases, with 13 bases left between them. The CDR3 contains 15 residues. In chemo-refractory metastatic non-small-cell lung cancer, patients got ipilimumab CTLA-4 blockade together with focal radiation. The receptor's source is a human donor with non-small cell lung cancer who had a partial response to radiotherapy plus ipilimumab. Some clones in this sample may be carry-over from other donors' samples. This chain joins TRBV5-1 and TRBJ2-3; tentative D call: TRBD1 (5 bases). The sequencing used peripheral blood, collected from a patient treated with radiotherapy plus ipilimumab. The chain's CDR3 is CASSWKGAHTDTQYF. The CDR3 DNA follows: TGCGCCAGCAGCTGGAAAGGGGCTCACACAGATACGCAGTATTTT.